This TCR beta chain stems from a study of T-cell reconstitution after alpha-beta-depleted transplantation in children (dated by TCRdb to about 2016). Regarding the study in general: The study quantitatively tracked T-cell immune reconstitution after TCRalphabeta/CD19-depleted allogeneic hematopoietic cell transplantation in children using TCR repertoire profiling.

From the cysteine through the phenylalanine, the CDR3 covers 14 amino acids. Kept here is only the CDR3 DNA, which spans 42 bases and is read in frame from base 1. Reading the germline V gene (reference sequence) gives CDR1 MNHEY and CDR2 SMNVEV. From V the trimming removes 5 bases and from J it removes 8 bases, while the gene matches leave 10 bases of the junction unaccounted for. With respect to this clonotype: Its recognized antigen is unknown. Base quality data are lacking; no much larger clone is found one base away.

The protocol used for the library was PCR. The sequencer was an Illumina HiSeq 2500. TCR libraries were prepared with molecular barcoding, using unique molecular identifiers to normalize TCRbeta repertoire quantification. TCRdb's own reprocessing of the public reads used fastp at Q25 and MiXCR and kept productive beta chains. When rows share a CDR3 protein, they turn into one entry using the most common DNA and genes. The table for this sample lists approximately 640,000 distinct CDR3 sequences; around 17% of them were counted only once. The ten largest clones capture about 1.1% of the sample. This material consisted of PBMCs from the stem cell graft donor, taken from the stem cell graft. The TCR comes from a human donor who donated a stem cell graft to a child with acute myeloid leukemia. Rearrangement joined TRBV27 to TRBJ1-2, and TRBD1 matches 8 of the central bases. CDR3 reads: CASSTSTGGKGYTF. The DNA reads as follows: TGTGCCAGCAGTACTTCCACAGGGGGAAAAGGCTACACCTTC.